Presented here are 25 T cell receptor beta chains from one specimen sequenced in a study of CD8+CD57+ T cells in acquired aplastic anemia. Individuals selected for sequencing had exhibited CD8+CD57+ cell expansion on flow cytometry. For CDR3 and TCR beta VDJ profiling, genomic DNA was the template used. TCRdb reprocessed the reads with MiXCR, giving one entry per CDR3 protein. Of 150,000 to 200,000 distinct CDR3 sequences listed, roughly 43% were seen once; the top ten hold 0.85% to 1.3%. Sequences were obtained from sorted CD4+, CD8+, or CD8+CD57+ T cells (not recorded which) from PBMCs. These receptors were obtained from a human donor with aplastic anemia.

The chain combines TRBV25-1 with TRBJ2-1; 11 nucleotides line up with TRBD1. Germline loops: CDR1 MGHDK, CDR2 SYGVNS. This CDR3 contains 15 residues. V dropped 7 bases and J dropped 7; count of bases not matched to a gene: 9. CDR3 nucleotide sequence: TGTGCCAGCACCTCGGGACAGGGGGTCGTGAATGAGCAGTTCTTC. Protein product: CASTSGQGVVNEQFF.

The J gene is TRBJ2-3, the V gene TRBV24-1; 7 nucleotides agree with TRBD2. Germline CDR1 and CDR2: KGHDR and SFDVKD. V dropped 6 bases and J dropped 6; count of bases not matched to a gene: 8. The CDR3 loop spans 14 amino acids. The CDR3 protein is CATSLPGGFDTQYF. The CDR3 DNA sequence: TGTGCCACCAGTTTGCCGGGAGGCTTTGATACGCAGTATTTT.

This clonotype was seen many times. The CDR3, as DNA: TGTGCCAGCAGAAGTACATGGGGGGAGGGTTGGGAGACCCAGTACTTC. It codes for CASRSTWGEGWETQYF. The gene calls are TRBV12-3 or TRBV12-4 and TRBJ2-5; the match to TRBD2 covers 7 bases. After removal of 6 bases from V and 5 bases from J, the junction contained 15 bases not matched to a gene. The CDR3 contains 16 residues.

The rearrangement uses TRBV6-5 and TRBJ2-6; unclear D gene. The germline gives CDR1 MNHEY, CDR2 SVGAGI. Trimming took 5 bases from V and 0 from J, leaving 8 bases between them. This CDR3 has 15 amino acids. CDR3: CASSNFISGANVLTF. In DNA form, the CDR3 reads TGTGCCAGCAGTAACTTCATCTCTGGGGCCAACGTCCTGACTTTC.

This clonotype was observed a handful of times. The chain employs TRBV12-3 or TRBV12-4 and TRBJ2-7; no clear D gene. The CDR3 has 12 residues. The V gene lost 5 bases and the J gene lost 3 bases, with 8 bases spanning the gap. CDR3 amino acids: CASSEVFYEQYF. The CDR3 DNA is TGTGCCAGCAGTGAGGTGTTCTACGAGCAGTACTTC.

The CDR3 reads CASGQYSGNTIYF. CDR3 DNA: TGTGCCAGCGGACAGTACTCTGGAAACACCATATATTTT. J is TRBJ1-3 and V is TRBV7-9; D is perhaps TRBD1 (6 bases). This CDR3 comprises 13 residues. The V gene lost 8 bases and the J gene lost 0 bases, with 8 bases spanning the gap. Per the germline V gene, CDR1 is SEHNR and CDR2 is FQNEAQ (reference sequence).

The chain links TRBV25-1 to TRBJ1-6; D is perhaps TRBD1 (5 bases). The CDR3 is 15 amino acids. Germline V gives CDR1 MGHDK, CDR2 SYGVNS. V shed 5 bases and J shed 5 bases, with 13 bases lying between them. CDR3 in amino acids: CASSSQGANNSPLHF. The CDR3 region has the DNA TGTGCCAGCAGTAGCCAGGGAGCCAATAATTCACCCCTCCACTTT.

The rearrangement uses TRBV2 and TRBJ1-5; 10 nucleotides match TRBD1. This CDR3 contains 15 residues. V lost 1 base and J lost 4; bases outside the gene matches: 1. In germline, CDR1 is SNHLY, CDR2 FYNNEI. CDR3 amino acids: CASSEGTGGNQPQHF. CDR3 DNA: TGTGCCAGCAGTGAAGGGACAGGGGGTAATCAGCCCCAGCATTTT.

This clonotype appeared once. This chain joins TRBV6-4 and TRBJ1-1; D not resolved. Germline CDR1 is MRHNA and CDR2 is SNTAGT. There are 13 residues in the CDR3. V was clipped by 3 bases and J by 4 bases, with 9 bases between them. DNA of the CDR3: TGTGCCAGCAGTGAAATCGTGGGCACTGAAGCTTTCTTT. The encoded protein is CASSEIVGTEAFF.

The chain combines TRBV29-1 with TRBJ1-4; D call uncertain. The germline gives CDR1 SQVTM, CDR2 ANQGSEA. Trimming shortened V by 3 bases and J by 7 bases, and 18 bases separated the two germline ends. CDR3 length equals 15 residues. This CDR3 is CSVDVRTGEREKLFF. The CDR3 nucleotides are TGCAGCGTTGATGTGAGGACCGGAGAGCGTGAAAAACTGTTTTTT.

This clonotype was counted at least ten times. The chain has TRBV6-1 and TRBJ1-6; D gene unclear. The V end was cut by 5 bases, the J end by 2 bases, with 13 bases between. The CDR3 has 16 amino acids. Germline loops: CDR1 MNHNS, CDR2 SASEGT. The chain's CDR3 is CASSPRRWAYNSPLHF. CDR3 coding DNA: TGTGCCAGCAGTCCCCGTCGGTGGGCCTATAATTCACCCCTCCACTTT.

This clonotype was seen at least ten times. The chain is built from TRBV15 and TRBJ1-1; D ambiguous. Per the germline V gene, CDR1 is LNHNV and CDR2 is YYDKDF (reference sequence). The CDR3 loop spans 16 amino acids. Trimming pared 0 bases from V and 5 bases from J, leaving 16 bases between. This chain's CDR3 is CATSRDRWQKPTEAFF. CDR3 DNA: TGTGCCACCAGCAGAGATAGGTGGCAGAAACCTACTGAAGCTTTCTTT.

The gene calls are TRBV19 and TRBJ2-1, with D perhaps given as TRBD1 or TRBD2 (5 bases each). Trimming cost V 6 bases and J 6 bases, with 18 bases left between them. Per the germline V gene, CDR1 is LNHDA and CDR2 is SQIVND (reference sequence). The CDR3 spans 15 residues. The CDR3 bases are TGTGCCAGTAGGCCTGAGAGGGGTTTAGGCAATGAGCAGTTCTTC. It is translated as CASRPERGLGNEQFF.

V gene TRBV9 combines with J gene TRBJ1-2; D is unresolved. The CDR3 length is 14 residues. Trimming took off 0 bases at V and 2 bases at J, with 8 bases between the two ends. CDR1 is SGDLS, CDR2 YYNGEE, per germline. The CDR3 sequence is CASSVGAENYGYTF. The CDR3 DNA reads as TGTGCCAGCAGCGTAGGGGCCGAAAACTATGGCTACACCTTC.

V gene TRBV5-8 combines with J gene TRBJ1-5; D remains unclear. There are 14 residues in the CDR3. Looked up from germline, CDR1 is SGHTS and CDR2 is YDEGEE. Trimming took 0 bases from V and 4 from J, leaving 8 bases between them. CDR3 coding DNA: TGTGCCAGCAGCTTGGCCGGGTTTAATCAGCCCCAGCATTTT. Translation: CASSLAGFNQPQHF.

This clonotype was seen repeatedly, ten times or more. The chain recombines TRBV11-2 with TRBJ2-3; 8 nucleotides agree with TRBD2. The CDR3 has 18 amino acids. V was pared by 2 bases and J by 3 bases, with 13 bases of the junction left unmatched. The germline gives CDR1 SGHAT, CDR2 FQNNGV. CDR3 sequence: CASSLPRGGRGVTDTQYF. The CDR3 DNA sequence: TGTGCCAGCAGCTTACCACGGGGGGGCCGTGGGGTAACAGATACGCAGTATTTT.

This clonotype was recorded at least ten times. The chain is built from TRBV12-3 or TRBV12-4 and TRBJ2-5, with 12 bases fitting TRBD2. The CDR3 is made up of 16 amino acids. Trimming at V came to 3 bases and at J to 4 bases, leaving 6 bases not matched to a gene. DNA for the CDR3: TGTGCCAGCAGTTTTACTAGCGGGGGGCGGGGAGAGACCCAGTACTTC. It codes for CASSFTSGGRGETQYF.

This clonotype was detected a few times. V usage is TRBV24-1 and J usage is TRBJ2-2; D is perhaps TRBD2 (6 bases). The CDR3 covers 14 residues. Germline CDR1 reads KGHDR; CDR2 reads SFDVKD. Between the trimmed V and J ends, which lost 8 bases and 8 bases, there was a span of 17 bases. The CDR3 protein is CATTIAETRGELFF. As DNA, the CDR3 is TGTGCCACCACCATAGCGGAAACGAGGGGGGAGCTGTTTTTT.

The J gene is TRBJ2-3, the V gene TRBV10-3; 13 bases map to TRBD2. The germline V gene has CDR1 ENHRY and CDR2 SYGVKD. The CDR3 consists of 15 residues. V shed 6 bases, J shed 2 bases, and the junction held 2 bases outside the gene matches. The CDR3 loop is CAIRTSGGDTDTQYF. Here the CDR3 DNA reads TGTGCCATCAGAACTAGCGGGGGGGACACAGATACGCAGTATTTT.

The CDR3 DNA reads as TGTGCCAGCAGCCCAGGACAGGTTGACGGTGAAGCTTTCTTT. It yields the protein CASSPGQVDGEAFF. The chain is built from TRBV9 and TRBJ1-1; 7 nucleotides agree with TRBD1. The CDR3 has 14 amino acids. Germline CDR1 is SGDLS and CDR2 is YYNGEE. With V trimmed by 4 bases and J by 7 bases, 10 bases remained unmatched.

Turning to this clonotype: This may come from a read error, since a much larger clone is one base off. The V and J genes are TRBV12-5 and TRBJ2-1; 9 bases agree with TRBD2. Looked up from germline, CDR1 is LGHNT and CDR2 is FRNRAP. CDR3 size: 15 residues. In DNA form, the CDR3 reads TGTGCTAGTGCCCCAAGCGGGGGGATCTACAATGAGCGGTTCTTC. As protein: CASAPSGGIYNERFF.

With respect to this clonotype: This may be a read error, as it is one base from a much larger clone. The rearrangement joins TRBV2 to TRBJ2-7; tentative D call: TRBD2 (6 bases). Trimming cost V 5 bases and J 9 bases, with 17 bases left between them. Germline CDR1 SNHLY, CDR2 FYNNEI. This CDR3 contains 13 residues. The CDR3 loop is CASSYTGRGRQYF. The CDR3 DNA follows: TGTGCCAGCAGTTACACCGGACGGGGGAGGCAGTACTTC.

This clonotype was seen repeatedly, ten times or more. The chain couples TRBV7-9 to TRBJ1-1, with D perhaps TRBD1 (6 bases). Between the trimmed V and J ends, which lost 4 bases and 5 bases, there was a span of 14 bases. CDR1 and CDR2 from the germline V gene are SEHNR and FQNEAQ (reference sequence). This CDR3 has 14 amino acids. CDR3 coding DNA: TGTGCCAGCAGCTACCGGGACATAAGTACTGAAGCTTTCTTT. Residues: CASSYRDISTEAFF.

On this clonotype itself: A much larger clone differs from this one at a single base, so this may be a read error. The chain is built from TRBV19 and TRBJ2-5; 8 bases are a match to TRBD2. The length of the CDR3 is 14 residues. Germline-derived CDR1 and CDR2 are LNHDA and SQIVND (reference sequence). CDR3 protein: CAGSMRGDQETQYF. CDR3 nucleotides: TGTGCCGGTAGTATGCGGGGGGACCAAGAGACCCAGTACTTC.

In regard to this clonotype: One base away lies a much larger clone, so this may be a sequencing read error. The rearrangement links TRBV6-2 or TRBV6-3 to TRBJ2-5, with a tentative D call TRBD1 (5 bases). V lost 6 bases and J lost 9, with 14 bases in between. The CDR3 consists of 12 residues. Per germline, CDR1 MNHEY and CDR2 SVGEGT. The CDR3 sequence: CASRAGLQAQYF. The CDR3 DNA is TGTGCCAGCAGGGCAGGATTACAGGCCCAGTACTTC.